These 2 T cell receptor beta chains were sequenced from one sample in a study of human T cells and chemical hapten exposure. TCRdb independently ran MiXCR on the RACE reads; one entry per CDR3 protein. The table shows more than 150,000 distinct CDR3 sequences, with about 22% occurring only once. Time point described: patch test 3, about 24 weeks after DPC sensitization. Specified treatment: therapeutic diphenylcyclopropenone sensitization with weekly scalp DPC. The sequences come from whole blood, collected in connection with sensitization to the hapten diphenylcyclopropenone (DPC). These receptors originate from a woman aged 40 to 55 with alopecia areata. Some clones in this sample may be carry-over from other donors' samples.

This clonotype was observed a handful of times. The chain has TRBV24-1 and TRBJ2-3; D unclear. Looked up from germline, CDR1 is KGHDR and CDR2 is SFDVKD. Trimming shortened V by 4 bases and J by 4 bases, and 20 bases separated the two germline ends. The CDR3 consists of 17 residues. CDR3 amino acids: CATSDWAAIGGADTQYF. CDR3 DNA: TGTGCCACCAGTGACTGGGCTGCCATCGGCGGCGCAGATACGCAGTATTTT.

The chain carries TRBV20-1 and TRBJ1-1, with D possibly being TRBD1 (6 bases). Per the germline V gene, CDR1 is DFQATT and CDR2 is SNEGSKA (reference sequence). This CDR3 has 16 amino acids. Trimming removed 0 bases at V and 5 bases at J, with 19 bases between. The CDR3 nucleotides are TGCAGTGCTAGAGACCCCCTACAGGGAGGAATTACTGAAGCTTTCTTT. Protein sequence: CSARDPLQGGITEAFF.